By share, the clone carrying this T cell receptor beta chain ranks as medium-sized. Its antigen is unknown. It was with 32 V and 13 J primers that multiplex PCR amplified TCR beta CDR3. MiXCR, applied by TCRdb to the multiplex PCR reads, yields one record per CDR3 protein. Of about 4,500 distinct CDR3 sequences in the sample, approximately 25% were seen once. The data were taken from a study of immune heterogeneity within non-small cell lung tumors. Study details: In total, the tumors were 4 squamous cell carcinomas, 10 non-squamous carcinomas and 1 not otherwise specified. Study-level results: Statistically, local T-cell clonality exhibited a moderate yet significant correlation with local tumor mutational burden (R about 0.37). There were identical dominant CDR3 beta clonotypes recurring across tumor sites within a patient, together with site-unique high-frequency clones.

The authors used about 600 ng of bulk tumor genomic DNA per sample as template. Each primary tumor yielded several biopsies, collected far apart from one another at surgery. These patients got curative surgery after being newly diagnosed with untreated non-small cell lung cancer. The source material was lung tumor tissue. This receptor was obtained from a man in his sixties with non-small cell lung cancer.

In DNA, the CDR3 is TGCGCCAGCAGCCCGGGACAGGGGAGAGCTGAAGCTTTCTTT. This sequence encodes CASSPGQGRAEAFF. V gene TRBV4-1 combines with J gene TRBJ1-1; 10 bases fit TRBD1. CDR1 MGHRA and CDR2 YSYEKL come from the germline V gene. The length of the CDR3 is 14 residues. V lost 4 bases to trimming and J lost 6 bases; unmatched junction nucleotides: 5.